The next 13 T cell receptor beta chains were all read from a single sample in a study of shared clonotypes between healthy human individuals (dated by TCRdb to 2020 to 2021). The library was prepared using the immunoSEQ multiplex PCR assay. TCRdb's version of the immuneACCESS table is confined to in-frame rearrangements and falls short of the full clone set. An unresolved V gene accounts for under half of the shortfall where checked; the remainder is of unknown origin. Present in this sample are about 2 million clones, 85% to 95% of which were seen just once. 0.13% of the sample is in the top ten clones. Sequencing was done on a sample of naive CD4+ T cells sorted from blood. The cell subset or site label, read with the paper, signifies: CD45RA+ positively selected. These receptors were obtained from a man younger than 30 in good health.

This clone has more than one count but fewer than ten. Different DNA sequences within this sample yield the same CDR3. This sequence joins TRBV5-1 and TRBJ1-3, with D perhaps TRBD1 (5 bases). Looked up from germline, CDR1 is SGHRS and CDR2 is YFSETQ. The CDR3 covers 15 residues. Trimming took 0 bases from V and 0 from J, leaving 7 bases between them. The CDR3 DNA reads as TGCGCCAGCAGCTTGGGGGACCTCTCTGGAAACACCATATATTTT. Translation gives CASSLGDLSGNTIYF.

The chain links TRBV5-1 to TRBJ2-7; D is perhaps TRBD2 (5 bases). V was shortened by 4 bases and J by 0 bases, with 14 bases between the two germline ends. Per the germline V gene, CDR1 is SGHRS and CDR2 is YFSETQ. The CDR3 loop spans 15 amino acids. CDR3 in DNA: TGCGCCAGCAGCGTGGACTCCGAGCGCTCCTACGAGCAGTACTTC. This codes for CASSVDSERSYEQYF. The full variable domain, in which reference TRBV5-1 and TRBJ2-7 provide the parts outside the CDR3, is KAGVTQTPRYLIKTRGQQVTLSCSPISGHRSVSWYQQTPGQGLQFLFEYFSETQRNKGNFPGRFSGRQFSNSRSEMNVSTLELGDSALYLCASSVDSERSYEQYFGPGTRLTVT.

This clone is a singleton in its sample. This chain joins TRBV30 and TRBJ1-2; TRBD1 matches at 10 bases. Germline lookup yields CDR1 GTSNPN and CDR2 SVGIG (reference sequence). Unmatched junction bases numbered 10, after V lost 5 bases and J lost 4 bases. The CDR3 is made up of 15 amino acids. The CDR3 is CAWQNGTGVFYGYTF. The CDR3, as DNA: TGTGCCTGGCAAAACGGGACAGGGGTCTTCTATGGCTACACCTTC.

The J gene is TRBJ2-6, the V gene TRBV6-6; tentative D call: TRBD1 (6 bases). The CDR3 consists of 15 residues. CDR1 and CDR2 from the germline V gene are MNHNY and SVGAGI (reference sequence). The V end was cut by 5 bases, the J end by 0 bases, with 8 bases between. CDR3 bases: TGTGCCAGCAGTAAACAGGGCTCTGGGGCCAACGTCCTGACTTTC. As protein: CASSKQGSGANVLTF.

J is TRBJ1-1 and V is TRBV7-6, with 7 bases aligning to TRBD1. CDR1 is SGHVS, CDR2 FNYEAQ, per germline. This CDR3 has 15 amino acids. V shed 5 bases, J shed 2 bases, and the junction held 8 bases outside the gene matches. The CDR3 DNA sequence: TGTGCCAGCAGCATAATCGACAGGGTCAACACTGAAGCTTTCTTT. It translates to CASSIIDRVNTEAFF.

There are a few counts of this clone. The rearrangement uses TRBV5-1 and TRBJ2-1; the D gene could be TRBD1 or TRBD2 (5 bases each). V gave up 3 bases and J gave up 9 bases, with 13 bases separating them. The CDR3 covers 13 residues. Germline V gene data show CDR1 as SGHRS and CDR2 as YFSETQ. CDR3 sequence (DNA): TGCGCCAGCAGCTCGGGACCTCTGGGTGAGCAGTTCTTC. Protein: CASSSGPLGEQFF. Supplemented by reference TRBV5-1 and TRBJ2-1, the full variable domain reads KAGVTQTPRYLIKTRGQQVTLSCSPISGHRSVSWYQQTPGQGLQFLFEYFSETQRNKGNFPGRFSGRQFSNSRSEMNVSTLELGDSALYLCASSSGPLGEQFFGPGTRLTVL.

The chain combines TRBV7-2 with TRBJ1-4, with D tentatively TRBD1 (5 bases). The germline gives CDR1 SGHTA, CDR2 FQGNSA. V was shortened by 1 base and J by 3 bases, with 15 bases between the two germline ends. The CDR3 covers 17 residues. The CDR3 DNA is TGTGCCAGCAGCTTAGAGGGCCCCGGGGGAGCTAATGAAAAACTGTTTTTT. Encoded protein: CASSLEGPGGANEKLFF. Drawing the rest from reference TRBV7-2 and TRBJ1-4, the complete variable domain is GAGVSQSPSNKVTEKGKDVELRCDPISGHTALYWYRQSLGQGLEFLIYFQGNSAPDKSGLPSDRFSAERTGGSVSTLTIQRTQQEDSAVYLCASSLEGPGGANEKLFFGSGTQLSVL.

The chain carries TRBV14 and TRBJ2-5; TRBD1 aligns across 7 bases. J gave up 2 bases and V 4 bases, and 4 bases lay outside the gene matches. Germline V gives CDR1 SGHDN, CDR2 FVKESK. The CDR3 is made up of 14 amino acids. CDR3 sequence reads: CASSRETGQETQYF. The CDR3 nucleotides read TGTGCCAGCAGCCGCGAGACAGGGCAAGAGACCCAGTACTTC. Full variable domain (remainder filled in from reference TRBV14 and TRBJ2-5): EAGVTQFPSHSVIEKGQTVTLRCDPISGHDNLYWYRRVMGKEIKFLLHFVKESKQDESGMPNNRFLAERTGGTYSTLKVQPAELEDSGVYFCASSRETGQETQYFGPGTRLLVL.

The V call is TRBV5-6, the J call TRBJ2-5; TRBD1 agrees at 7 bases. V gave up 4 bases and J gave up 7 bases; unmatched junction bases: 7. Germline-derived CDR1 and CDR2 are SGHDT and YYEEEE. This CDR3 is built from 13 residues. CDR3 DNA sequence: TGTGCCAGCAGCGAGGGGGCGCACGGGACCCAGTACTTC. Translated: CASSEGAHGTQYF.

The genes are TRBV29-1 and TRBJ2-3, with no clear D. The CDR3 consists of 12 residues. The V gene's germline CDR1 is SQVTM and CDR2 ANQGSEA. V lost 4 bases and J 3 bases, leaving 8 bases between the germline ends. The CDR3 region has the DNA TGCAGCGTTGTCGGAGCGACAGATACGCAGTATTTT. This codes for CSVVGATDTQYF.

This chain uses TRBV30 with TRBJ1-4, with D uncertain. V lost 4 bases and J 5 bases, leaving 14 bases between the germline ends. The CDR3 spans 14 residues. Germline assignment: CDR1 GTSNPN and CDR2 SVGIG (reference sequence). The CDR3 coding sequence is TGTGCCTGGAAAGTGGGCCCACTCAATGAAAAACTGTTTTTT. This codes for CAWKVGPLNEKLFF.

J is TRBJ2-5 and V is TRBV5-1; weak D call: TRBD1 (7 bases). Germline CDR1 and CDR2: SGHRS and YFSETQ. The CDR3 loop spans 15 amino acids. V lost 4 bases and J lost 2, with 15 bases in between. The CDR3 loop reads CASSRGDSQQETQYF. CDR3 coding DNA: TGCGCCAGCAGCAGGGGGGACAGCCAGCAAGAGACCCAGTACTTC.

This clone was observed a handful of times. The rearrangement uses TRBV6-6 and TRBJ1-2; D gene ambiguous. Trimming removed 4 bases from V and 6 bases from J, with 15 bases in between. The length of the CDR3 is 14 residues. Germline CDR1 reads MNHNY; CDR2 reads SVGAGI (reference sequence). CDR3 nucleotides: TGTGCCAGCAGTTTCACCGACAAGAGCCATGGCTACACCTTC. This codes for CASSFTDKSHGYTF.